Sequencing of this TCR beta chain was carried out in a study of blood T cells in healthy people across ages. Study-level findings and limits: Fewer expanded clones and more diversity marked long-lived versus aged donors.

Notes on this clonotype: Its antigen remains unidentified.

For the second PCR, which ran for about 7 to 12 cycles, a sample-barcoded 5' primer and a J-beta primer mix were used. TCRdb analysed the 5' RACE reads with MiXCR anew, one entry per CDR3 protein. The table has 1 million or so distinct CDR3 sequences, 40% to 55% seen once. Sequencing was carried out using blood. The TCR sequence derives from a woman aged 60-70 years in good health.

DNA of the CDR3: TGCAGTGCTAGAGACCCCAGTGGCCTCAATGAGCAGTTCTTC. Translated, it gives CSARDPSGLNEQFF. The chain links TRBV20-1 to TRBJ2-1; D not certain. The CDR3 covers 14 residues. CDR1 is DFQATT, CDR2 SNEGSKA, per germline (reference sequence). V was shortened by 0 bases and J by 6 bases, with 12 bases between the two germline ends.